This T cell receptor (beta chain) was found in a study of cytomegalovirus exposure and HLA in healthy donors. Points from the study as a whole: Later analysis showed TCR association rates varying by HLA locus, highest for DRB1 and lowest for HLA-C. The study designated 150 or so TCR beta chains cytomegalovirus-associated.

This clone has only one observation. The antigen remains undetermined. In the PCR, 60 Vbeta and 13 Jbeta primers were used. Sequencing was performed with immunoSEQ multiplex PCR; in TCRdb, only in-frame clones are kept and a portion is missing. The sample holds 100,000 to 150,000 clones, roughly 14% seen once. The sequenced material came from PBMCs. The receptor was derived from a woman aged 18 to 35 in good health and CMV-seronegative.

The CDR3 loop is CASSFRGSYGYTF. The CDR3 region has the DNA TGTGCCAGCAGCTTCAGGGGGAGCTATGGCTACACCTTC. The chain couples TRBV5-6 to TRBJ1-2; 7 bases are a match to TRBD1. Germline CDR1 is SGHDT and CDR2 is YYEEEE. V trimming: 2 bases; J trimming: 4 bases; junction bases outside the gene matches: 2. There are 13 residues in the CDR3.